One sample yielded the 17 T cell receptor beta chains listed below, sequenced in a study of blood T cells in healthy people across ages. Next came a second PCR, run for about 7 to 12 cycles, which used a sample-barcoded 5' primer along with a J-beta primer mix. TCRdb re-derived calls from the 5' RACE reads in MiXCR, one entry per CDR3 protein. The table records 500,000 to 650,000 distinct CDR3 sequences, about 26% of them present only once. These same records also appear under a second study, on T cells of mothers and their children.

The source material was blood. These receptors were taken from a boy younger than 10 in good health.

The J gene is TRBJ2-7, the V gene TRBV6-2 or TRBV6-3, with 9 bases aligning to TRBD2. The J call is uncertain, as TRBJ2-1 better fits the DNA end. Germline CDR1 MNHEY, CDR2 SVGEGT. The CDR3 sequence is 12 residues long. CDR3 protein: CASSYLAGWQFF. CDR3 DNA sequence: TGTGCCAGCAGTTACCTAGCGGGGTGGCAGTTCTTC.

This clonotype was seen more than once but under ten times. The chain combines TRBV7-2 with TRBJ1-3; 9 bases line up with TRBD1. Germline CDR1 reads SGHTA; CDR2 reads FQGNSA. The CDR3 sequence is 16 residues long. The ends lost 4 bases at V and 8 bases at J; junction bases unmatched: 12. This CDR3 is CASSWGTGKNGDTIYF. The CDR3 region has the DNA TGTGCCAGCAGCTGGGGGACAGGGAAAAACGGGGACACCATATATTTT. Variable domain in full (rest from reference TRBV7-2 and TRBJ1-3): GAGVSQSPSNKVTEKGKDVELRCDPISGHTALYWYRQSLGQGLEFLIYFQGNSAPDKSGLPSDRFSAERTGGSVSTLTIQRTQQEDSAVYLCASSWGTGKNGDTIYFGEGSWLTVV.

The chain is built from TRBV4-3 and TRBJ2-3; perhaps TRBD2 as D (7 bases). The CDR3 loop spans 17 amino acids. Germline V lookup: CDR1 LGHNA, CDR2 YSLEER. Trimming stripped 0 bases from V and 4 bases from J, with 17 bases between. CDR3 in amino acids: CASSQDPRGGGADTQYF. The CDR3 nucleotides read TGCGCCAGCAGCCAAGATCCCAGGGGAGGGGGGGCAGATACGCAGTATTTT.

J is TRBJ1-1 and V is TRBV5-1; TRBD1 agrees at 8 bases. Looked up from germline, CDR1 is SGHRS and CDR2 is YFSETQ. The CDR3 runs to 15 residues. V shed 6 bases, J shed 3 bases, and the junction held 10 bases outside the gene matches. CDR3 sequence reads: CASTFGQGLDTEAFF. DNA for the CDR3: TGCGCCAGCACCTTCGGACAGGGCCTGGACACTGAAGCTTTCTTT.

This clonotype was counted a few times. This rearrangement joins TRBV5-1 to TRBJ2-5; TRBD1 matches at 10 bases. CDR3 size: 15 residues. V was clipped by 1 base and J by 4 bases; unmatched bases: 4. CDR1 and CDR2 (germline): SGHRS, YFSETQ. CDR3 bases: TGCGCCAGCAGCTTGACGACAGGGGGCGCAGAGACCCAGTACTTC. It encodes CASSLTTGGAETQYF.

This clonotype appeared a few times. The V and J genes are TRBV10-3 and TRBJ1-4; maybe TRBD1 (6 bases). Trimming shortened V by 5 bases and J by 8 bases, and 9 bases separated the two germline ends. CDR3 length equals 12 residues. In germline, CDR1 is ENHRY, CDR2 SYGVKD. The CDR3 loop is CAISTGREKLFF. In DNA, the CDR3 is TGTGCCATCAGTACAGGGAGGGAAAAACTGTTTTTT.

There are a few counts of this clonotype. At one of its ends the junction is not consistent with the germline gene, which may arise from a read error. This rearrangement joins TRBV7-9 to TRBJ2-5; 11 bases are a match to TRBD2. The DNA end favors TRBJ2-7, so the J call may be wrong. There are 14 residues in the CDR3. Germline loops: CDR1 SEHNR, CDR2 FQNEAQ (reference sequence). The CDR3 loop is CASSLETSGDEQYF. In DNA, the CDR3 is TGTGCCAGCAGTTTAGAGACTAGCGGGGACGAGCAGTACTTC.

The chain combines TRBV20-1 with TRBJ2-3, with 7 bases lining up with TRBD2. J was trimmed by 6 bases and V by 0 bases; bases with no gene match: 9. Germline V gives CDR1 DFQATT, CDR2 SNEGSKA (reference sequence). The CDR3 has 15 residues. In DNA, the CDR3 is TGCAGTGCTAGAGATCCCCGGAGTAGCGGGGATACGCAGTATTTT. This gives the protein CSARDPRSSGDTQYF.

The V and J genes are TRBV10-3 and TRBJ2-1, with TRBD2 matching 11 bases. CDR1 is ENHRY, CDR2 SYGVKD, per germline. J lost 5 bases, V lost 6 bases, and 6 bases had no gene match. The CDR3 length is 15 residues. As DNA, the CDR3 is TGTGCCATCAGCGATCGACTAGCGGGGAACAATGAGCAGTTCTTC. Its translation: CAISDRLAGNNEQFF.

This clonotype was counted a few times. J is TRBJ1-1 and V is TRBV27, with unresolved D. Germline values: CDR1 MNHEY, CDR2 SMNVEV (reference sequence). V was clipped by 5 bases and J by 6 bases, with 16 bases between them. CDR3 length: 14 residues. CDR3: CASSAYTTLAEAFF. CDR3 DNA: TGTGCCAGCAGTGCTTATACCACATTAGCTGAAGCTTTCTTT.

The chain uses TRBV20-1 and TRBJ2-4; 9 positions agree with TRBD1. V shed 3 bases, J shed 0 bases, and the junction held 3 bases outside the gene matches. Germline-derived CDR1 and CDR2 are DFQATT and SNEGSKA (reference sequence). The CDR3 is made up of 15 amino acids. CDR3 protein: CSAREQGAAKNIQYF. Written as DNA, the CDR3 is TGCAGTGCTAGGGAACAGGGGGCAGCCAAAAACATTCAGTACTTC.

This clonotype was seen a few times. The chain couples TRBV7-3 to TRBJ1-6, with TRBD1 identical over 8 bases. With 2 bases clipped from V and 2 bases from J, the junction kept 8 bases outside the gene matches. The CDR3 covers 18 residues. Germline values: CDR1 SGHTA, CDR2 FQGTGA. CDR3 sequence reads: CASSLGGQGFAYNSPLHF. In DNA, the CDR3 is TGTGCCAGCAGCTTAGGCGGACAGGGTTTCGCCTATAATTCACCCCTCCACTTT.

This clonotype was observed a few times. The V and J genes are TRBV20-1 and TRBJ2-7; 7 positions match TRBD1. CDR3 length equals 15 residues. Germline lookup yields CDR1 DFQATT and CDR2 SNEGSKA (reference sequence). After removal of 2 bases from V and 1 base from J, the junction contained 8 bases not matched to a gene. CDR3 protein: CSARQGQVSSYEQYF. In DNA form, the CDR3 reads TGCAGTGCTAGACAAGGACAGGTATCTTCCTACGAGCAGTACTTC.

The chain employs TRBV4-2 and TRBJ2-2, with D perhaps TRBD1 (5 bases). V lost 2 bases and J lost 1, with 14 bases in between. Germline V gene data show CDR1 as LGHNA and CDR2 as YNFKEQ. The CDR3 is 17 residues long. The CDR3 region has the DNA TGTGCCAGCAGCCAACCCTCGACAGCGATGAACACCGGGGAGCTGTTTTTT. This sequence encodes CASSQPSTAMNTGELFF.

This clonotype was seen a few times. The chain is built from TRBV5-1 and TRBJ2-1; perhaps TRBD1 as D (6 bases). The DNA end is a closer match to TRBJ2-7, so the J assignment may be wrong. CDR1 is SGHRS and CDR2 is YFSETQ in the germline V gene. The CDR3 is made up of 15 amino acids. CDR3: CASSLGQAPSYEQYF. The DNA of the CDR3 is TGCGCCAGCAGCTTGGGACAGGCCCCCTCCTACGAGCAGTACTTC.

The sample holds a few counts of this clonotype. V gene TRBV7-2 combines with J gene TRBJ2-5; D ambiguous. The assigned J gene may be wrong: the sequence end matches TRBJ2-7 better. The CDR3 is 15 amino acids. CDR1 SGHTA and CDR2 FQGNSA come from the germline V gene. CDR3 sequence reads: CASSLSSQLGYEQYF. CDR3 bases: TGTGCCAGCAGCTTAAGTTCCCAGTTGGGGTACGAGCAGTACTTC.

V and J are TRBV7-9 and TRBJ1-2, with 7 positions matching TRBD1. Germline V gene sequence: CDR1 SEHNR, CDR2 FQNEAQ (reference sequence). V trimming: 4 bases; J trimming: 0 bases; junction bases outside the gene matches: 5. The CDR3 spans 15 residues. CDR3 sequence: CASSSYRGANYGYTF. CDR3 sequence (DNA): TGTGCCAGCAGCTCATACAGGGGAGCTAACTATGGCTACACCTTC.